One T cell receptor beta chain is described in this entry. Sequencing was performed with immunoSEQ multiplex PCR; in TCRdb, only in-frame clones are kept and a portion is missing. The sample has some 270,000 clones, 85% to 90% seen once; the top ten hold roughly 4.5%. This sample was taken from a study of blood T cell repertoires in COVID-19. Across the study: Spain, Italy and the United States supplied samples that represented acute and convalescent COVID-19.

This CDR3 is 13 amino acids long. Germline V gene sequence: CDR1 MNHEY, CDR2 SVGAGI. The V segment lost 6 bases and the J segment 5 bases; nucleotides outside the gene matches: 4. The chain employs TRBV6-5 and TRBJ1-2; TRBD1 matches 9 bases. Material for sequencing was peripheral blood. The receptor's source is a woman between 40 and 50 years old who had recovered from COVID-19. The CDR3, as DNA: TGTGCCAGCAGAACAGGGGGCGGATATGGCTACACCTTC. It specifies CASRTGGGYGYTF.